The clone carrying this TCR beta chain has just one count. Its antigen remains unidentified. Noted treatment: around 19 received Ad26.COV2.S at low or high dose, single or two shots; a few received placebo; per-sample allocation not given. Samples analyzed were those drawn on day 63 after the first vaccine or placebo injection. Adults aged 18-55 years in Boston included the donor. These data are taken from a study of Ad26.COV2.S vaccination and SARS-CoV-2 variants. Background on the study: In the study, Ad26.COV2.S was injected intramuscularly once, or twice 56 days apart. Study results and limitations: Spike-specific CD8+ and CD4+ T cell responses reportedly showed substantial breadth after vaccination.

The CDR3 runs to 11 residues. The germline gives CDR1 GTSNPN, CDR2 SVGIG (reference sequence). V shed 3 bases and J shed 4 bases, with 4 bases lying between them. Assay: immunoSEQ multiplex PCR; the TCRdb copy retains only in-frame clones and omits some. This sample has about 680,000 clones, with about 89% found just once. The chain combines TRBV30 with TRBJ2-1, with D uncertain. The clonotype was recovered from a person between 18 and 60 years old who received the Ad26.COV2.S COVID-19 vaccine or a placebo. This specimen consisted of peripheral blood, obtained in a trial of Ad26.COV2.S vaccine versus placebo. CDR3 loop: CAWRAYNEQFF. The CDR3 nucleotides read TGTGCCTGGAGGGCGTACAATGAGCAGTTCTTC.